This TCR beta chain was identified in a study of blood T cell repertoires in COVID-19. Study-wide background: Both acute and convalescent COVID-19 samples were obtained from the United States, Italy and Spain. PBMCs, B-cell-depleted T cells, or T cells provided the cDNA or gDNA that made up the material.

Authors' data handling: The assay estimated nucleated cells by amplifying reference gene primers. Generated by immunoSEQ multiplex PCR, the TCRdb table keeps only in-frame clones and is missing some. The V and J calls and clone size come from that table; D and trimming were worked out from the DNA. Of around 220,000 clones in the sample, about 88% were seen once. V was shortened by 3 bases and J by 3 bases, with 6 bases between the two germline ends. There are 13 residues in the CDR3. Germline V lookup: CDR1 LNHDA, CDR2 SQIVND (reference sequence). Sample: peripheral blood. The receptor was derived from a woman aged 40 to 49 who had recovered from COVID-19. The chain employs TRBV19 and TRBJ2-1; maybe TRBD1 (5 bases). The CDR3 DNA sequence: TGTGCCAGTAGTATCCAGGGCTACAATGAGCAGTTCTTC. Residues: CASSIQGYNEQFF.